This TCR beta chain was identified during a study of post-analysis software for immune sequencing data (dated by TCRdb to between 2015 and 2017). Background for the entire study: The recorded disease courses included relapsing-remitting, secondary progressive and progressive-relapsing multiple sclerosis, and some patients had no subtype annotation. The multiple sclerosis patient repertoires were compared with 11 previously published healthy control repertoires from donors aged about 6 to 26 years. A subset of samples was prepared in parallel using single-end sample barcoding, then pooled and co-amplified after Illumina adapter ligation.

To note about this clonotype: Which antigen it targets is not known. Base qualities are not at hand, and no much larger clone is one base apart.

The library was produced with PCR. Sequencing took place on an Illumina HiSeq 2500. To reduce PCR and sequencing biases, unique molecular identifiers were incorporated into the TCR beta cDNA libraries. Every 1 to 10 million input T cells yielded approximately 500,000 cDNA molecules, meaning each molecule approximated one T cell. Patient libraries were prepared and sequenced with the same protocol used for the earlier healthy control dataset. Within a given batch, samples were prepared together, multiplexed and sequenced on the same HiSeq lane. In the authors' own workflow: Raw barcoded reads were processed with MIGEC, discarding single-read molecular identifier groups before consensus assembly and CDR3 extraction. VDJtools was used for post-analysis of the clonotype tables, with diversity normalized by down-sampling every dataset to the smallest sample size. Repertoire overlap clustering matched CDR3 amino acid but not nucleotide sequences to correct batch-related cross-sample contamination. The public reads were run again by TCRdb, first through fastp at Q25 and then through MiXCR, and only productive beta chains were kept. One record per CDR3 amino acid sequence lists the most common genes and DNA. The V and J calls reflect TCRdb's pipeline rather than the authors' work. This sample has 350,000 to 450,000 distinct CDR3 sequences in its table, and about 40% of those were observed once. The ten largest account for approximately 7.1% of the sample.

TCR beta repertoires were profiled from peripheral blood of 13 young patients with multiple sclerosis to demonstrate the VDJtools post-analysis software. Multiple sclerosis patients were children and adolescents aged about 6 to 16 years. Taken from cysteine to phenylalanine, the CDR3 has 16 residues. Only the CDR3 region is kept as DNA, spanning 48 bases read in frame from base 1. For this chain, trimming is 3 bases at the V end and 4 bases at the J end, and the number of junction bases without a gene match is 6. Sequences MDHEN (CDR1) and SYDVKM (CDR2) are obtained from the germline V gene. What the authors observed across the whole study: The multiple sclerosis patient group was slightly younger than the control group. When samples were clustered directly using the F measure, samples prepared in the same batch co-clustered strongly, which prompted a batch-effect correction. Normalized Chao1 diversity was significantly lower in multiple sclerosis patients than controls, suggesting substantial peripheral T-cell clonal expansion. Patients showed significantly higher frequencies than controls for about 5 TRBV segments, among them TRBV5-6, TRBV5-1 and TRBV20-1.

The sequence was collected from a girl aged 2-10 years with multiple sclerosis. The chain joins TRBV28 to TRBJ2-1, and TRBD2 aligns with 10 junction nucleotides. Input material: blood. The CDR3 protein: CASSFSWTSGYNEQFF. The nucleotide sequence reads TGTGCCAGCAGTTTCTCCTGGACTAGCGGTTACAATGAGCAGTTCTTC.